This T cell receptor beta chain originates from a study of graft-versus-host responses after intestinal transplantation. Across the whole study: Tacrolimus and steroids were given for 3 to 4 years to all recipients after anti-thymocyte globulin induction.

Comment on this clone: Its antigen is unknown.

Per the germline V gene, CDR1 is MNHNS and CDR2 is SASEGT. The CDR3 loop spans 11 amino acids. Trimming left V 2 bases short and J 9 bases short, with 8 bases between. Generated by immunoSEQ multiplex PCR, the TCRdb table keeps only in-frame clones and is missing some. The top ten clones hold over 0.6% of a sample with roughly 110,000 clones, roughly 87% of them seen once. The V gene is TRBV6-1, the J gene TRBJ2-7; D possibly corresponds to TRBD2 (7 bases). This TCR derives from a human donor who was the organ donor for an intestinal transplant. Sequences were derived from unstimulated CD4+ T cells sorted from spleen or lymph node cells, sampled before transplant. CDR3 residues: CASSERGGQYF. CDR3 nucleotide sequence: TGTGCCAGCAGTGAAAGGGGGGGGCAGTACTTC.